Presented here are 30 T cell receptor beta chains from one specimen sequenced in a study of T cell responses to AZD1222 COVID-19 vaccine. Measured with immunoSEQ multiplex PCR; TCRdb has only the in-frame clones, and not every one. The sample has about 99,000 clones, approximately 86% seen once; the top ten hold roughly 3.3%. This material consisted of peripheral blood, taken 28 days after the second dose of the MenACWY control vaccine. These receptors all come from an adult who received the MenACWY meningococcal vaccine as a control.

This chain connects TRBV12-3 or TRBV12-4 to TRBJ2-1; D not certain. The CDR3 has 13 residues. Trimming stripped 2 bases from V and 4 bases from J, with 6 bases between. The CDR3 protein is CASSLRQYNEQFF. The CDR3, as DNA: TGTGCCAGCAGTTTAAGGCAGTACAATGAGCAGTTCTTC.

The chain couples TRBV24-1 to TRBJ2-1, with D perhaps given as TRBD1 or TRBD2 (5 bases each). CDR3 size: 15 residues. Germline CDR1 reads KGHDR; CDR2 reads SFDVKD. V lost 5 bases and J 8 bases, leaving 18 bases between the germline ends. CDR3 protein: CATSGYRDPPDEQFF. Here the CDR3 DNA reads TGTGCCACCAGTGGCTACCGGGACCCGCCAGATGAGCAGTTCTTC.

The chain has TRBV24-1 and TRBJ1-5; 10 bases match TRBD1. After removal of 5 bases from V and 7 bases from J, the junction contained 4 bases not matched to a gene. The germline V gene encodes CDR1 KGHDR and CDR2 SFDVKD. The CDR3 is 14 residues long. Here the CDR3 reads CATSGQGASQPQHF. The CDR3 DNA reads as TGTGCCACCAGTGGACAGGGGGCTAGCCAGCCCCAGCATTTT.

The chain joins TRBV20-1 to TRBJ2-7, with D possibly matching TRBD1 (5 bases). V was cut by 6 bases and J by 4 bases, with 10 bases left in between. Looked up from germline, CDR1 is DFQATT and CDR2 is SNEGSKA (reference sequence). This CDR3 comprises 11 residues. The CDR3 DNA reads TGCAGTGCCCTCGACAGTTACGAGCAGTACTTC. Protein sequence: CSALDSYEQYF.

The chain joins TRBV4-3 to TRBJ1-4; 7 nucleotides line up with TRBD1. This CDR3 region has 15 residues. Germline-derived CDR1 and CDR2 are LGHNA and YSLEER. Losses at the gene ends were 3 bases for V and 0 bases for J; bases not matched to a gene: 1. The CDR3 spells CASSQDRPTNEKLFF. CDR3 sequence (DNA): TGCGCCAGCAGCCAGGACAGGCCAACTAATGAAAAACTGTTTTTT.

V usage is TRBV5-1 and J usage is TRBJ1-1, with a possible D match to TRBD1 (5 bases). Trimming removed 4 bases at V and 3 bases at J, with 16 bases between. The CDR3 has 15 amino acids. Per germline, CDR1 SGHRS and CDR2 YFSETQ. The CDR3 DNA reads TGCGCCAGCAGCGGACCGGGACTCGGGGACACTGAAGCTTTCTTT. The encoded protein is CASSGPGLGDTEAFF.

This chain connects TRBV5-1 to TRBJ1-1; D gene ambiguous. CDR1 and CDR2 (germline): SGHRS, YFSETQ. The CDR3 is 15 residues long. V was shortened by 1 base and J by 0 bases, with 10 bases between the two germline ends. CDR3 protein: CASSLIHMVNTEAFF. The CDR3 DNA reads TGCGCCAGCAGCTTGATCCATATGGTGAACACTGAAGCTTTCTTT.

This clone was observed once. The chain links TRBV7-9 to TRBJ1-2; the match to TRBD1 covers 9 bases. V gave up 8 bases and J gave up 4 bases; unmatched junction bases: 8. This CDR3 region has 14 residues. CDR1 and CDR2 (germline): SEHNR, FQNEAQ (reference sequence). CDR3 DNA: TGTGCCAGCTACACAACAGGGGGCGGCTATGGCTACACCTTC. This encodes CASYTTGGGYGYTF.

The chain recombines TRBV20-1 with TRBJ2-7; possibly TRBD1 or TRBD2 for D (7 bases each). V was clipped by 8 bases and J by 6 bases, with 14 bases between them. The germline gives CDR1 DFQATT, CDR2 SNEGSKA (reference sequence). The CDR3 length is 11 residues. CDR3 amino acids: CSSQGGGEQYF. CDR3 coding DNA: TGCAGTTCCCAGGGGGGGGGCGAGCAGTACTTC.

CDR3 in amino acids: CASSQSTGATEAFF. The CDR3 DNA reads as TGTGCCAGCAGCCAATCAACGGGGGCCACTGAAGCTTTCTTT. This chain joins TRBV28 and TRBJ1-1, with a tentative D call TRBD1 (6 bases). Germline CDR1 reads MDHEN; CDR2 reads SYDVKM. V lost 6 bases to trimming and J lost 4 bases, with 15 bases between them. This CDR3 region has 14 residues. The full variable domain, completed using reference TRBV28 and TRBJ1-1, is DVKVTQSSRYLVKRTGEKVFLECVQDMDHENMFWYRQDPGLGLRLIYFSYDVKMKEKGDIPEGYSVSREKKERFSLILESASTNQTSMYLCASSQSTGATEAFFGQGTRLTVV.

The CDR3 sequence: CASSGGQASYEQYF. The CDR3 DNA reads TGTGCCAGCAGCGGGGGACAGGCCTCCTACGAGCAGTACTTC. The chain has TRBV11-2 and TRBJ2-7; TRBD1 aligns across 8 bases. The CDR3 is 14 amino acids. V trimming: 5 bases; J trimming: 0 bases; junction bases outside the gene matches: 3. Germline values: CDR1 SGHAT, CDR2 FQNNGV.

This chain uses TRBV27 with TRBJ2-7, with TRBD1 matching 8 bases. Per germline, CDR1 MNHEY and CDR2 SMNVEV (reference sequence). V lost 6 bases and J lost 2; bases outside the gene matches: 6. This CDR3 has 14 amino acids. The CDR3 protein is CASRATGGTYEQYF. The CDR3 DNA sequence: TGTGCCAGCAGGGCAACAGGGGGGACCTACGAGCAGTACTTC.

This chain uses TRBV11-2 with TRBJ2-3; D remains unclear. Trimming removed 2 bases from V and 0 bases from J, with 6 bases in between. Germline assignment: CDR1 SGHAT and CDR2 FQNNGV. This CDR3 region has 14 residues. The CDR3 sequence: CASSLITSTDTQYF. Here the CDR3 DNA reads TGTGCCAGCAGCTTAATAACTAGCACAGATACGCAGTATTTT.

V and J are TRBV7-9 and TRBJ2-6; D unresolved. The CDR3 spans 13 residues. Deletions cut 7 bases from V and 0 bases from J, with 4 bases between. The germline V gene has CDR1 SEHNR and CDR2 FQNEAQ (reference sequence). The CDR3, as DNA: TGTGCCAGCATCACCTCTGGGGCCAACGTCCTGACTTTC. Translated, it gives CASITSGANVLTF.

This clone came up once. This rearrangement joins TRBV4-3 to TRBJ2-5; TRBD1 matches 10 bases. Germline V lookup: CDR1 LGHNA, CDR2 YSLEER. V was pared by 1 base and J by 2 bases, with 1 base of the junction left unmatched. The CDR3 is made up of 15 amino acids. CDR3 region: CASSQGTGGQETQYF. CDR3 in DNA: TGCGCCAGCAGCCAAGGGACAGGGGGGCAAGAGACCCAGTACTTC.

This clone was seen a single time. This sequence joins TRBV28 and TRBJ2-3, with 7 bases fitting TRBD1. The V and J ends lost 6 bases and 1 base, in that order; junction bases with no gene match: 4. Germline CDR1 MDHEN, CDR2 SYDVKM. The CDR3 runs 14 residues. In nucleotides, the CDR3 is TGTGCCAGCAGCAACAGGGGAGGCACAGATACGCAGTATTTT. Protein sequence: CASSNRGGTDTQYF.

This chain links TRBV5-8 with TRBJ2-3; possible D gene TRBD2, 6 bases. The CDR3 has 15 residues. The ends were cut back, 0 bases at V and 2 bases at J, with 10 bases in the middle. Germline V gene lookup returns CDR1 SGHTS and CDR2 YDEGEE. This chain's CDR3 is CASSLAGDSTDTQYF. CDR3 DNA sequence: TGTGCCAGCAGCTTGGCGGGGGACTCCACAGATACGCAGTATTTT.

This chain uses TRBV6-5 with TRBJ2-7, with D uncertain. The CDR3 is 11 amino acids. Germline CDR1 MNHEY, CDR2 SVGAGI. V was trimmed by 6 bases and J by 2 bases, leaving 5 bases between them. CDR3: CASSNTYEQYF. In DNA, the CDR3 is TGTGCCAGCAGCAATACCTACGAGCAGTACTTC.

This chain uses TRBV5-1 with TRBJ2-4, with a weak D call TRBD2 (6 bases). Per germline, CDR1 SGHRS and CDR2 YFSETQ. Between the trimmed V and J ends, which lost 4 bases and 0 bases, there was a span of 14 bases. The CDR3 covers 16 residues. The CDR3 loop reads CASSPLEGLAKNIQYF. The CDR3 coding sequence is TGCGCCAGCAGCCCGTTGGAGGGGTTAGCCAAAAACATTCAGTACTTC.

This chain connects TRBV7-8 to TRBJ2-3; TRBD1 matches at 7 bases. This CDR3 has 15 residues. From germline, CDR1 is SGHVS and CDR2 FQNEAQ. V lost 5 bases to trimming and J lost 3 bases; unmatched junction nucleotides: 8. The DNA of the CDR3 is TGTGCCAGCAGCCCCTGGGGCAGGGGGACAGATACGCAGTATTTT. As protein: CASSPWGRGTDTQYF.

The rearrangement uses TRBV5-1 and TRBJ2-1, with D unclear. The germline gives CDR1 SGHRS, CDR2 YFSETQ. The CDR3 loop spans 14 amino acids. V lost 4 bases and J lost 10, with 18 bases in between. CDR3 loop: CASSPVLGLGEQFF. The CDR3 coding sequence is TGCGCCAGCAGCCCAGTGTTAGGGTTGGGAGAGCAGTTCTTC.

The V gene is TRBV28, the J gene TRBJ2-7; 9 bases agree with TRBD1. In germline, CDR1 is MDHEN, CDR2 SYDVKM. The CDR3 runs 14 residues. The V and J ends lost 3 bases and 4 bases, in that order; junction bases with no gene match: 4. CDR3 DNA: TGTGCCAGCAGTTTGGTGGGACAGGGATACGAGCAGTACTTC. Its translation: CASSLVGQGYEQYF.

The chain joins TRBV9 to TRBJ1-3; possibly TRBD1 for D (6 bases). The length of the CDR3 is 15 residues. Germline loops: CDR1 SGDLS, CDR2 YYNGEE. V shed 0 bases and J shed 2 bases, with 9 bases lying between them. CDR3 nucleotide sequence: TGTGCCAGCAGCGTAGCGAGGGGGGCTGGAAACACCATATATTTT. The encoded protein is CASSVARGAGNTIYF.

The chain has TRBV7-6 and TRBJ2-5, with D unresolved. The germline V gene has CDR1 SGHVS and CDR2 FNYEAQ. The germline V and J ends were trimmed by 0 bases and 1 base, with 12 bases remaining between them. This CDR3 spans 16 amino acids. CDR3 region: CASSLALWGSQETQYF. The DNA for the CDR3 is TGTGCCAGCAGCTTAGCGCTCTGGGGTTCCCAAGAGACCCAGTACTTC.

This chain uses TRBV6-2 or TRBV6-3 with TRBJ1-3; no definite D call. This CDR3 is 16 amino acids long. Germline assignment: CDR1 MNHEY and CDR2 SVGEGT. The germline V and J ends were trimmed by 2 bases and 0 bases, with 11 bases remaining between them. The CDR3 nucleotides are TGTGCCAGCAGTTACCCGGCGGCATTCTCTGGAAACACCATATATTTT. It is translated as CASSYPAAFSGNTIYF.

The chain has TRBV10-2 and TRBJ2-1, with 8 bases fitting TRBD2. The junction had 17 bases not matched to a gene; V was cut back by 6 bases and J by 10 bases. In germline, CDR1 is WSHSY, CDR2 SAAADI. The CDR3 spans 16 residues. Written as DNA, the CDR3 is TGCGCCAGCAGGACCTCGGGAGGGGGGTGGCAGGAGGAGCAGTTCTTC. Translation: CASRTSGGGWQEEQFF.

The CDR3 DNA reads TGTGCCAGCTCACCAGGGCGGGTTTCTGGAAACACCATATATTTT. Protein product: CASSPGRVSGNTIYF. The rearrangement links TRBV18 to TRBJ1-3; D call uncertain. There are 15 residues in the CDR3. Looked up from germline, CDR1 is KGHSH and CDR2 is LQKENI. The V end was cut by 2 bases, the J end by 1 base, with 9 bases between. The variable domain in full, completed from reference TRBV18 and TRBJ1-3, reads NAGVMQNPRHLVRRRGQEARLRCSPMKGHSHVYWYRQLPEEGLKFMVYLQKENIIDESGMPKERFSAEFPKEGPSILRIQQVVRGDSAAYFCASSPGRVSGNTIYFGEGSWLTVV.

The chain uses TRBV5-1 and TRBJ2-7; D ambiguous. The CDR3 length is 15 residues. Trimming stripped 4 bases from V and 5 bases from J, with 19 bases between. Per germline, CDR1 SGHRS and CDR2 YFSETQ. CDR3 in amino acids: CASSQSEGDNDEQYF. CDR3 DNA sequence: TGCGCCAGCAGCCAAAGTGAAGGTGACAACGACGAGCAGTACTTC.

V is TRBV4-1 and J is TRBJ2-1, with D unresolved. The CDR3 contains 16 residues. Germline V CDR1 and CDR2: MGHRA, YSYEKL. The V and J ends lost 0 bases and 10 bases respectively, with 19 bases between them. CDR3 nucleotide sequence: TGCGCCAGCAGCCAAGATCTACGGTTTGAAAGCAACGAGCAGTTCTTC. Protein sequence: CASSQDLRFESNEQFF.

This chain uses TRBV7-3 with TRBJ2-1; no clear D. The CDR3 is 13 residues long. V shed 2 bases and J shed 5 bases, with 7 bases lying between them. Germline assignment: CDR1 SGHTA and CDR2 FQGTGA. CDR3 DNA sequence: TGTGCCAGCAGCTTAGTCCCAGACAATGAGCAGTTCTTC. Amino acid sequence: CASSLVPDNEQFF.